The 7 T cell receptor beta chains below all came from one sample that was sequenced in a study of blood T cell repertoires in COVID-19. The assay was immunoSEQ multiplex PCR, and TCRdb's table has in-frame clones only and misses some. The sample has 90,000 to 120,000 clones; around 89% are singletons. The specimen sequenced was peripheral blood. These receptors came from a woman of 80 years or more with acute or convalescent COVID-19.

The chain recombines TRBV10-3 with TRBJ2-5, with 10 bases lining up with TRBD1. The germline V gene encodes CDR1 ENHRY and CDR2 SYGVKD. The length of the CDR3 is 17 residues. J was trimmed by 3 bases and V by 3 bases; bases with no gene match: 10. The CDR3 DNA reads as TGTGCCATCAGTGACCCGGGACAGGGGACGCTAAAAGAGACCCAGTACTTC. The encoded protein is CAISDPGQGTLKETQYF.

This chain uses TRBV7-8 with TRBJ2-5, with TRBD2 matching 8 bases. V was pared by 1 base and J by 3 bases, with 4 bases of the junction left unmatched. Germline V lookup: CDR1 SGHVS, CDR2 FQNEAQ. CDR3 size: 15 residues. The CDR3 bases are TGTGCCAGCAGCTTAGAACCAGCGGGGGAAGAGACCCAGTACTTC. This translates into CASSLEPAGEETQYF.

The V call is TRBV18, the J call TRBJ1-5, with a possible D match to TRBD1 (5 bases). V was trimmed by 4 bases and J by 6 bases, leaving 13 bases between them. Germline assignment: CDR1 KGHSH and CDR2 LQKENI. The CDR3 extends over 14 amino acids. CDR3 amino acids: CASSLGLTGQPQHF. CDR3 DNA sequence: TGTGCCAGCTCACTGGGACTTACCGGTCAGCCCCAGCATTTT.

The chain carries TRBV5-4 and TRBJ2-7, with D possibly matching TRBD2 (7 bases). The CDR3 covers 16 residues. Trimming stripped 3 bases from V and 1 base from J, with 17 bases between. CDR1 is SGHNT and CDR2 is YYREEE in the germline V gene (reference sequence). CDR3 nucleotides: TGTGCCAGCAGCTCCCAGGCGGCGGGGGCGTCCTACGAGCAGTACTTC. This gives the protein CASSSQAAGASYEQYF. The variable domain in full, with the rest retrieved from reference TRBV5-4 and TRBJ2-7, is ETGVTQSPTHLIKTRGQQVTLRCSSQSGHNTVSWYQQALGQGPQFIFQYYREEENGRGNFPPRFSGLQFPNYSSELNVNALELDDSALYLCASSSQAAGASYEQYFGPGTRLTVT.

The chain joins TRBV10-3 to TRBJ2-1, with D perhaps TRBD2 (6 bases). The CDR3 runs 13 residues. Trimming cost V 9 bases and J 3 bases, with 12 bases left between them. CDR1 and CDR2 (germline): ENHRY, SYGVKD. The CDR3 DNA reads TGTGCCATAGCTAGCGTAGGCTACAATGAGCAGTTCTTC. Translation: CAIASVGYNEQFF.

This chain links TRBV7-3 with TRBJ2-7; 8 positions agree with TRBD1. Germline CDR1 reads SGHTA; CDR2 reads FQGTGA. The J segment lost 4 bases and the V segment lost 2 bases, leaving 19 bases of the junction unmatched. CDR3 size: 19 residues. CDR3 sequence reads: CASSLQRRARQGFLYEQYF. CDR3 bases: TGTGCCAGCAGCTTACAACGAAGAGCCAGACAGGGGTTCCTATACGAGCAGTACTTC.

This chain links TRBV14 with TRBJ2-5; 8 positions match TRBD2. Trimming cost V 4 bases and J 1 base; bases outside gene matches: 8. Germline loops: CDR1 SGHDN, CDR2 FVKESK. CDR3 size: 16 residues. In nucleotides, the CDR3 is TGTGCCAGCAGCCCCCCCAGCGGGGGCCCCCAAGAGACCCAGTACTTC. Translated: CASSPPSGGPQETQYF.